One and the same sample provided the 21 T cell receptor beta chains below, sequenced in a study of a mutant IDH1 vaccine in newly diagnosed glioma. Time point indicated: week 23, last vaccination. Doses comprised 300 ug of mutant IDH1 20-mer peptide each, plus topical imiquimod. Sequenced by immunoSEQ multiplex PCR; TCRdb stores in-frame clones only, minus some. This table holds 52,000 or so clones, 80% found once. Antigens of these TCRs are unknown. Source: PBMCs, taken from a glioma patient whose treatment included an IDH1 peptide vaccine. The receptor set was obtained from a man aged 40-50 years with glioma.

The chain employs TRBV7-2 and TRBJ2-7; possible D gene TRBD1, 6 bases. The CDR3 consists of 15 residues. Germline V gene sequence: CDR1 SGHTA, CDR2 FQGNSA. V gave up 6 bases and J gave up 4 bases, with 19 bases separating them. CDR3 sequence (DNA): TGTGCCAGCAGACGCCAAGGCACAGGGCTTTACGAGCAGTACTTC. Translated, it gives CASRRQGTGLYEQYF.

The chain couples TRBV15 to TRBJ1-3; no firm D call. The germline gives CDR1 LNHNV, CDR2 YYDKDF (reference sequence). The V end lost 5 bases, the J end lost 6 bases, and 17 bases lay between the germline ends. The CDR3 runs 15 residues. The CDR3 sequence: CATSEDLRMENTIYF. For the CDR3, the DNA is TGTGCCACCAGCGAAGACCTGCGAATGGAAAACACCATATATTTT.

V usage is TRBV7-9 and J usage is TRBJ2-5; perhaps TRBD1 as D (6 bases). Germline V gives CDR1 SEHNR, CDR2 FQNEAQ (reference sequence). There are 16 residues in the CDR3. The V end was cut by 5 bases, the J end by 5 bases, with 21 bases between. CDR3 protein: CASSPYHLGAGETQYF. The CDR3 DNA sequence: TGTGCCAGCAGCCCTTATCACCTGGGGGCCGGGGAGACCCAGTACTTC.

J is TRBJ1-1 and V is TRBV7-8, with TRBD1 as a possible D gene (5 bases). CDR1 SGHVS and CDR2 FQNEAQ come from the germline V gene. This CDR3 contains 17 residues. Between the trimmed V and J ends, which lost 5 bases and 1 base, there was a span of 20 bases. CDR3 nucleotides: TGTGCCAGCAGCCAACCGCGCGTGGGCGGACAGAACACTGAAGCTTTCTTT. Amino acid sequence: CASSQPRVGGQNTEAFF.

The chain is built from TRBV2 and TRBJ1-1, with TRBD1 matching 8 bases. Germline lookup yields CDR1 SNHLY and CDR2 FYNNEI. The CDR3 has 10 residues. V lost 10 bases, J lost 11 bases, and 6 bases stayed unmatched. The CDR3 region is CATQGARAFF. The CDR3 DNA reads as TGTGCCACCCAGGGGGCGCGGGCTTTCTTT.

The genes are TRBV5-6 and TRBJ1-1; tentatively, D is TRBD1 (5 bases). V shed 3 bases and J shed 2 bases, with 11 bases lying between them. Germline CDR1 and CDR2: SGHDT and YYEEEE. The CDR3 consists of 14 residues. The CDR3 region is CASSWRGVNTEAFF. In DNA, the CDR3 is TGTGCCAGCAGCTGGCGGGGGGTTAACACTGAAGCTTTCTTT.

This clone has more than one count but fewer than ten. V and J are TRBV27 and TRBJ2-3; D is perhaps TRBD2 (5 bases). The CDR3 has 12 residues. Germline CDR1 MNHEY, CDR2 SMNVEV (reference sequence). V was clipped by 6 bases and J by 3 bases, with 7 bases between them. CDR3 protein: CASSSGTDTQYF. In nucleotides, the CDR3 is TGTGCCAGCAGCTCGGGGACAGATACGCAGTATTTT.

Here the CDR3 reads CASSSKQGMNTEAFF. The CDR3 region has the DNA TGTGCCAGCAGTTCGAAACAGGGTATGAACACTGAAGCTTTCTTT. This sequence joins TRBV11-1 and TRBJ1-1; D might be TRBD1 (6 bases). Between the trimmed V and J ends, which lost 6 bases and 0 bases, there was a span of 14 bases. The CDR3 sequence is 15 residues long. Germline CDR1 reads SGHAT; CDR2 reads FQDESV (reference sequence).

The rearrangement uses TRBV6-1 and TRBJ1-6; D may be TRBD1 (5 bases). The V gene lost 2 bases and the J gene lost 7 bases, with 9 bases spanning the gap. This CDR3 has 14 residues. The germline V gene encodes CDR1 MNHNS and CDR2 SASEGT. The CDR3 here is CASSEIRANSPLHF. The CDR3 nucleotides read TGTGCCAGCAGTGAAATCAGGGCGAATTCACCCCTCCACTTT.

V usage is TRBV27 and J usage is TRBJ1-1; D call uncertain. This CDR3 is built from 12 residues. Trimming pared 6 bases from V and 5 bases from J, leaving 10 bases between. The germline CDR1 and CDR2 sequences are MNHEY and SMNVEV (reference sequence). The CDR3 nucleotides read TGTGCCAGCAGCTCACCAGCAACTGAAGCTTTCTTT. Translated: CASSSPATEAFF.

CDR3 sequence (DNA): TGCAGCGTGGTAGGGGGGCCAGATAACTATGGCTACACCTTC. Its protein product is CSVVGGPDNYGYTF. The chain recombines TRBV29-1 with TRBJ1-2, with a possible D match to TRBD1 (6 bases). Between the trimmed V and J ends, which lost 6 bases and 1 base, there was a span of 15 bases. In germline, CDR1 is SQVTM, CDR2 ANQGSEA. The CDR3 extends over 14 amino acids. The full variable domain, its missing parts supplied by reference TRBV29-1 and TRBJ1-2, is SAVISQKPSRDICQRGTSLTIQCQVDSQVTMMFWYRQQPGQSLTLIATANQGSEATYESGFVIDKFPISRPNLTFSTLTVSNMSPEDSSIYLCSVVGGPDNYGYTFGSGTRLTVV.

The V and J genes are TRBV5-1 and TRBJ1-1, with a weak D call TRBD1 (5 bases). This CDR3 contains 14 residues. Trimming removed 0 bases at V and 4 bases at J, with 10 bases between. Germline values: CDR1 SGHRS, CDR2 YFSETQ. The CDR3 protein is CASSLDGGGTEAFF. CDR3 DNA sequence: TGCGCCAGCAGCTTGGATGGGGGTGGCACTGAAGCTTTCTTT.

The gene calls are TRBV19 and TRBJ1-5; tentative D call: TRBD1 (6 bases). The V end lost 2 bases, the J end lost 2 bases, and 13 bases lay between the germline ends. This CDR3 region has 16 residues. CDR1 and CDR2 from the germline V gene are LNHDA and SQIVND (reference sequence). The CDR3 loop is CASSIQGSRGNQPQHF. The CDR3 region has the DNA TGTGCCAGTAGTATACAGGGGAGTAGGGGCAATCAGCCCCAGCATTTT.

The chain has TRBV2 and TRBJ2-7; no clear D gene. The CDR3 spans 11 residues. V shed 6 bases and J shed 3 bases, with 6 bases lying between them. Germline CDR1 SNHLY, CDR2 FYNNEI. The CDR3 is CASRGGYEQYF. CDR3 sequence (DNA): TGTGCCAGCAGGGGTGGCTACGAGCAGTACTTC. Full variable domain (remainder filled in from reference TRBV2 and TRBJ2-7): EPEVTQTPSHQVTQMGQEVILRCVPISNHLYFYWYRQILGQKVEFLVSFYNNEISEKSEIFDDQFSVERPDGSNFTLKIRSTKLEDSAMYFCASRGGYEQYFGPGTRLTVT.

J is TRBJ2-2 and V is TRBV4-2, with 7 bases identical to TRBD1. The CDR3 consists of 17 residues. Germline CDR1 and CDR2: LGHNA and YNFKEQ. J was trimmed by 5 bases and V by 0 bases; bases with no gene match: 9. CDR3 protein: CASSQDAQGIVTGELFF. CDR3 DNA: TGTGCCAGCAGCCAAGATGCACAGGGGATAGTGACCGGGGAGCTGTTTTTT.

The chain has TRBV7-6 and TRBJ2-7, with no clear D. The CDR3 runs to 15 residues. In germline, CDR1 is SGHVS, CDR2 FNYEAQ. Trimming left V 5 bases short and J 0 bases short, with 14 bases between. The CDR3 is CASSGVPGTSYEQYF. The CDR3 DNA is TGTGCCAGCAGCGGAGTCCCGGGTACCTCCTACGAGCAGTACTTC. The full variable domain, with the rest looked up from reference TRBV7-6 and TRBJ2-7, is GAGVSQSPRYKVTKRGQDVALRCDPISGHVSLYWYRQALGQGPEFLTYFNYEAQQDKSGLPNDRFSAERPEGSISTLTIQRTEQRDSAMYRCASSGVPGTSYEQYFGPGTRLTVT.

This chain connects TRBV9 to TRBJ1-2, with D hard to call. Per germline, CDR1 SGDLS and CDR2 YYNGEE. This CDR3 has 17 residues. V gave up 0 bases and J gave up 4 bases, with 19 bases separating them. This CDR3 is CASSVGGGGRGLYGYTF. The CDR3 nucleotides are TGTGCCAGCAGCGTAGGAGGAGGAGGTCGAGGGCTCTATGGCTACACCTTC. The variable domain in full, completed from reference TRBV9 and TRBJ1-2, reads DSGVTQTPKHLITATGQRVTLRCSPRSGDLSVYWYQQSLDQGLQFLIQYYNGEERAKGNILERFSAQQFPDLHSELNLSSLELGDSALYFCASSVGGGGRGLYGYTFGSGTRLTVV.

The chain is built from TRBV5-8 and TRBJ2-5, with 7 bases fitting TRBD1. The CDR3 has 15 residues. V lost 4 bases and J lost 2; bases outside the gene matches: 8. CDR1 is SGHTS, CDR2 YDEGEE, per germline. The CDR3 DNA reads as TGTGCCAGCAGCACCGGGACAGCTCTACAAGAGACCCAGTACTTC. It codes for CASSTGTALQETQYF. Together with reference TRBV5-8 and TRBJ2-5, the CDR3 gives the full variable domain: EAGVTQSPTHLIKTRGQQATLRCSPISGHTSVYWYQQALGLGLQFLLWYDEGEERNRGNFPPRFSGRQFPNYSSELNVNALELEDSALYLCASSTGTALQETQYFGPGTRLLVL.

The chain couples TRBV19 to TRBJ2-2; D might be TRBD1 (5 bases). The germline V gene has CDR1 LNHDA and CDR2 SQIVND (reference sequence). The CDR3 extends over 15 amino acids. With 5 bases removed from V and 0 bases from J, the gap between germline ends came to 10 bases. The CDR3 sequence: CASSFRDTNTGELFF. In DNA form, the CDR3 reads TGTGCCAGTAGTTTCAGGGATACGAACACCGGGGAGCTGTTTTTT.

CDR3 sequence (DNA): TGTGCCAGCAGTGAACAGGGCTCTCTCTCTAATGAAAAACTGTTTTTT. Translating gives CASSEQGSLSNEKLFF. The genes are TRBV28 and TRBJ1-4, with D tentatively TRBD1 (6 bases). The germline V gene encodes CDR1 MDHEN and CDR2 SYDVKM. V gave up 5 bases and J gave up 3 bases, with 16 bases separating them. This CDR3 is 16 amino acids long.

V usage is TRBV9 and J usage is TRBJ2-7, with TRBD1 matching over 9 bases. This CDR3 is 16 amino acids long. Trimming removed 3 bases from V and 3 bases from J; junction bases left unmatched: 10. CDR1 SGDLS and CDR2 YYNGEE come from the germline V gene. The CDR3 is CASSEGPGQGGYEQYF. The DNA of the CDR3 is TGTGCCAGCAGCGAAGGGCCGGGACAGGGAGGCTACGAGCAGTACTTC.